These 32 T cell receptor beta chains originate from one sample sequenced in a study of early T cells in non-severe SARS-CoV-2 infection. TCRdb itself ran the 5' RACE reads through MiXCR, one entry per CDR3 protein. The data hold around 52,000 distinct CDR3 sequences, with under 7.5% observed a single time. Sequencing was performed on whole blood. Source of these receptors: an adult who was a healthcare worker with PCR-confirmed SARS-CoV-2 infection or an uninfected control (not recorded which).

In its sample, this clonotype was seen a few times. The chain recombines TRBV15 with TRBJ1-2, with D possibly TRBD1 on 5 matching bases. Germline V gene sequence: CDR1 LNHNV, CDR2 YYDKDF (reference sequence). With 4 bases removed from V and 2 bases from J, the gap between germline ends came to 8 bases. The CDR3 runs to 13 residues. CDR3 in amino acids: CATSKAGNYGYTF. CDR3 in DNA: TGTGCCACCAGCAAGGCAGGGAACTATGGCTACACCTTC.

This clonotype has ten or more counts. The chain joins TRBV7-2 to TRBJ2-1; the match to TRBD2 covers 15 bases. In germline, CDR1 is SGHTA, CDR2 FQGNSA. The junction had 14 bases not matched to a gene; V was cut back by 4 bases and J by 4 bases. The CDR3 contains 20 residues. In nucleotides, the CDR3 is TGTGCCAGCAGCTCCCTACGGAGGACTAGCGGGGGGGCCTCGTACAATGAGCAGTTCTTC. Translation: CASSSLRRTSGGASYNEQFF.

This clonotype was seen ten or more times. The chain combines TRBV25-1 with TRBJ2-1; 8 nucleotides line up with TRBD1. This CDR3 contains 16 residues. CDR1 MGHDK and CDR2 SYGVNS come from the germline V gene. Trimming cost V 4 bases and J 2 bases; bases outside gene matches: 7. Here the CDR3 DNA reads TGTGCCAGCAGTGGCCCAGGGGGCCCTACCTACAATGAGCAGTTCTTC. It yields the protein CASSGPGGPTYNEQFF. The variable domain in full, completed from reference TRBV25-1 and TRBJ2-1, reads EADIYQTPRYLVIGTGKKITLECSQTMGHDKMYWYQQDPGMELHLIHYSYGVNSTEKGDLSSESTVSRIRTEHFPLTLESARPSHTSQYLCASSGPGGPTYNEQFFGPGTRLTVL.

In its sample, this clonotype was seen many times. The V call is TRBV20-1, the J call TRBJ2-3; 8 bases agree with TRBD2. CDR3 size: 14 residues. Germline CDR1 and CDR2: DFQATT and SNEGSKA (reference sequence). V lost 5 bases and J lost 2; bases outside the gene matches: 6. CDR3 in DNA: TGCAGTGCTGTACGGGGGGGATCCACAGATACGCAGTATTTT. Its translation is CSAVRGGSTDTQYF.

This clonotype was picked up a small number of times. The chain is built from TRBV5-1 and TRBJ2-1, with 7 positions matching TRBD2. The trim removed 2 bases at V and 5 bases at J, leaving 13 bases unmatched. CDR3 length equals 17 residues. Germline values: CDR1 SGHRS, CDR2 YFSETQ. CDR3 in DNA: TGCGCCAGCAGCTTCCTCGTGGGCGGGGGATCACACAATGAGCAGTTCTTC. Amino acids: CASSFLVGGGSHNEQFF. The full variable domain, rest sourced from reference TRBV5-1 and TRBJ2-1, is KAGVTQTPRYLIKTRGQQVTLSCSPISGHRSVSWYQQTPGQGLQFLFEYFSETQRNKGNFPGRFSGRQFSNSRSEMNVSTLELGDSALYLCASSFLVGGGSHNEQFFGPGTRLTVL.

Ten or more counts support this clonotype. The rearrangement joins TRBV6-2 or TRBV6-3 to TRBJ2-1; tentative D call: TRBD2 (6 bases). Per germline, CDR1 MNHEY and CDR2 SVGEGT. V lost 7 bases and J 4 bases, leaving 11 bases between the germline ends. This CDR3 region has 13 residues. The CDR3 here is CASMRRGYNEQFF. CDR3 DNA: TGTGCCAGCATGAGGAGGGGATACAATGAGCAGTTCTTC.

The rearrangement links TRBV5-1 to TRBJ2-3, with TRBD2 matching over 10 bases. This CDR3 contains 15 residues. The germline gives CDR1 SGHRS, CDR2 YFSETQ. V lost 4 bases and J lost 6; bases outside the gene matches: 8. The CDR3 bases are TGCGCCAGCAGCCTGTCGGGACTAGCGAGCGATACGCAGTATTTT. It is translated as CASSLSGLASDTQYF.

The chain carries TRBV6-2 or TRBV6-3 and TRBJ2-1; a weak D match, TRBD1 (6 bases). Germline lookup yields CDR1 MNHEY and CDR2 SVGEGT. The CDR3 consists of 15 residues. The V and J ends lost 2 bases and 0 bases respectively, with 8 bases between them. The CDR3 DNA is TGTGCCAGCAGTTACGACAGGAGCTCCTACAATGAGCAGTTCTTC. Translated, it gives CASSYDRSSYNEQFF.

This clonotype was seen repeatedly, ten times or more. The chain combines TRBV11-2 with TRBJ1-1, with TRBD1 matching over 9 bases. Germline lookup yields CDR1 SGHAT and CDR2 FQNNGV. The CDR3 is 16 residues long. With 2 bases clipped from V and 1 base from J, the junction kept 5 bases outside the gene matches. The DNA for the CDR3 is TGTGCCAGCAGCTTAACAGGGGGCGCAAGGAACACTGAAGCTTTCTTT. Residues: CASSLTGGARNTEAFF.

This clonotype was found a few times. V and J are TRBV7-2 and TRBJ2-4; possibly TRBD1 for D (6 bases). Per germline, CDR1 SGHTA and CDR2 FQGNSA. V lost 5 bases, J lost 0 bases, and 11 bases lay in between. There are 15 residues in the CDR3. CDR3 protein: CASSVRGLAKNIQYF. The CDR3, as DNA: TGTGCCAGCAGCGTCAGGGGTTTAGCCAAAAACATTCAGTACTTC.

In this sample, this clonotype turned up many times. The chain recombines TRBV6-5 with TRBJ2-7; D not certain. The germline V and J ends were trimmed by 4 bases and 2 bases, with 3 bases remaining between them. CDR3 length: 11 residues. CDR1 MNHEY and CDR2 SVGAGI come from the germline V gene. The CDR3 region is CASSSTYEQYF. The CDR3 DNA reads TGTGCCAGCAGTTCTACCTACGAGCAGTACTTC.

This clonotype was seen many times. This chain joins TRBV10-2 and TRBJ2-5, with 9 bases matching TRBD1. J gave up 5 bases and V 8 bases, and 12 bases lay outside the gene matches. Germline CDR1 WSHSY, CDR2 SAAADI. This CDR3 region has 15 residues. The CDR3 DNA reads TGCGCCAGCCAGGGCGAACAGGGGGCATGGGAGACCCAGTACTTC. This translates into CASQGEQGAWETQYF.

This clonotype was recorded many times. This CDR3 reads CRNEQGLRNYEQYF. In DNA form, the CDR3 reads TGCAGAAATGAACAGGGGTTACGAAACTACGAGCAGTACTTC. This chain joins TRBV29-1 and TRBJ2-7; 7 nucleotides line up with TRBD1. Germline loops: CDR1 SQVTM, CDR2 ANQGSEA. The CDR3 runs 14 residues.

The CDR3 DNA reads TGTGCCAGCAGTTCAAGACAGCATAACAATGAGCAGTTCTTC. The encoded protein is CASSSRQHNNEQFF. The chain is built from TRBV12-3 or TRBV12-4 and TRBJ2-1; a possible D gene is TRBD1 (5 bases). The V and J ends lost 4 bases and 5 bases respectively, with 12 bases between them. This CDR3 contains 14 residues.

This clonotype has at least ten counts. J is TRBJ2-2 and V is TRBV11-2, with D tentatively TRBD1 (5 bases). Germline CDR1 reads SGHAT; CDR2 reads FQNNGV. The CDR3 runs to 12 residues. V was pared by 1 base and J by 9 bases, with 6 bases between. In nucleotides, the CDR3 is TGTGCCAGCAGCTTAGCAGGGAGGGAGCTGTTTTTT. Translating it yields CASSLAGRELFF.

This clonotype has only a few counts. The rearrangement uses TRBV20-1 and TRBJ1-4, with D hard to call. Trimming removed 5 bases from V and 0 bases from J, with 10 bases in between. This CDR3 contains 14 residues. Per the germline V gene, CDR1 is DFQATT and CDR2 is SNEGSKA (reference sequence). The CDR3 sequence is CSAPEFPTNEKLFF. CDR3 DNA: TGCAGTGCTCCTGAATTTCCAACTAATGAAAAACTGTTTTTT.

This clonotype appeared many times. This chain connects TRBV19 to TRBJ1-2; TRBD1 agrees at 9 bases. This CDR3 has 15 residues. V dropped 10 bases and J dropped 4; count of bases not matched to a gene: 13. CDR1 and CDR2 from the germline V gene are LNHDA and SQIVND (reference sequence). CDR3 loop: CATITGGAEVYGYTF. The CDR3 bases are TGTGCCACTATTACAGGGGGCGCGGAAGTCTATGGCTACACCTTC. The whole variable domain, filled in from reference TRBV19 and TRBJ1-2, reads DGGITQSPKYLFRKEGQNVTLSCEQNLNHDAMYWYRQDPGQGLRLIYYSQIVNDFQKGDIAEGYSVSREKKESFPLTVTSAQKNPTAFYLCATITGGAEVYGYTFGSGTRLTVV.

This clonotype was seen at least ten times. The gene calls are TRBV6-5 and TRBJ1-1, with 8 nucleotides matching TRBD1. Per germline, CDR1 MNHEY and CDR2 SVGAGI. This CDR3 comprises 15 residues. J gave up 1 base and V 0 bases, and 1 base lay outside the gene matches. CDR3 in DNA: TGTGCCAGCAGTTACTCGACAGGGGCGAACACTGAAGCTTTCTTT. Its translation: CASSYSTGANTEAFF.

V gene TRBV12-3 or TRBV12-4 combines with J gene TRBJ1-3; D is unresolved. V was shortened by 5 bases and J by 0 bases, with 8 bases between the two germline ends. This CDR3 is built from 14 residues. The CDR3 here is CASSLGFSGNTIYF. The DNA of the CDR3 is TGTGCCAGCAGTCTGGGATTCTCTGGAAACACCATATATTTT.

This clonotype appeared many times. The chain's CDR3 is CASTHRGGYGYTF. CDR3 DNA sequence: TGTGCCAGCACCCACCGGGGCGGCTATGGCTACACCTTC. The chain uses TRBV6-5 and TRBJ1-2; tentatively, D is TRBD1 (5 bases). This CDR3 contains 13 residues. Trimming shortened V by 7 bases and J by 4 bases, and 13 bases separated the two germline ends. Germline V gene lookup returns CDR1 MNHEY and CDR2 SVGAGI.

This clonotype has a count of ten or more. This chain connects TRBV28 to TRBJ1-6, with TRBD1 matching over 11 bases. This CDR3 comprises 16 residues. The V segment lost 5 bases and the J segment 9 bases; nucleotides outside the gene matches: 9. CDR1 MDHEN and CDR2 SYDVKM come from the germline V gene. The CDR3 DNA is TGTGCCAGCAGTAGTCGGACAGGGGGCTACAGTTCACCCCTCCACTTT. Its protein product is CASSSRTGGYSSPLHF.

The gene calls are TRBV12-3 or TRBV12-4 and TRBJ2-7; the match to TRBD1 covers 8 bases. This CDR3 spans 14 amino acids. V lost 6 bases to trimming and J lost 5 bases; unmatched junction nucleotides: 9. The CDR3 is CASSPRGHLNEQYF. The CDR3 DNA is TGTGCCAGCAGCCCCAGGGGGCATCTAAACGAGCAGTACTTC.

This clonotype was seen many times. Here the CDR3 DNA reads TGTGCCAGCAGCCTGGACAGGGTTGCCCGAAACTATGGCTACACCTTC. It yields the protein CASSLDRVARNYGYTF. This sequence joins TRBV7-2 and TRBJ1-2; the match to TRBD1 covers 8 bases. The J segment lost 2 bases and the V segment lost 5 bases, leaving 10 bases of the junction unmatched. Germline CDR1 and CDR2: SGHTA and FQGNSA. CDR3 length: 16 residues.

This clonotype occurred a few times. V usage is TRBV7-2 and J usage is TRBJ2-3; no definite D call. V lost 0 bases and J 4 bases, leaving 5 bases between the germline ends. CDR1 SGHTA and CDR2 FQGNSA come from the germline V gene. This CDR3 is 13 amino acids long. CDR3 nucleotide sequence: TGTGCCAGCAGCTTAGCGGCGGCAGATACGCAGTATTTT. Its protein is CASSLAAADTQYF.

In its sample, this clonotype was seen a few times. V gene TRBV6-2 or TRBV6-3 combines with J gene TRBJ1-2, with D possibly matching TRBD1 (6 bases). The CDR3 spans 15 residues. With 7 bases removed from V and 5 bases from J, the gap between germline ends came to 20 bases. Germline V lookup: CDR1 MNHEY, CDR2 SVGEGT. CDR3 region: CASTSSRGIRYGYTF. CDR3 coding DNA: TGTGCCAGCACCAGCTCCAGGGGAATTCGGTATGGCTACACCTTC.

V gene TRBV30 combines with J gene TRBJ1-6; maybe TRBD1 (5 bases). The CDR3 runs 15 residues. The germline V gene encodes CDR1 GTSNPN and CDR2 SVGIG (reference sequence). V was pared by 3 bases and J by 7 bases, with 16 bases between. The CDR3 nucleotides read TGTGCCTGGAGCCTGCTGAGGGGCAGGAATTCACCCCTCCACTTT. Amino acids: CAWSLLRGRNSPLHF.

The V and J genes are TRBV6-2 or TRBV6-3 and TRBJ2-7; 8 bases are a match to TRBD1. J lost 5 bases, V lost 6 bases, and 9 bases had no gene match. Germline V CDR1 and CDR2: MNHEY, SVGEGT. This CDR3 has 14 residues. CDR3 residues: CASSDRGPFDEQYF. The CDR3 nucleotides read TGTGCCAGCAGCGACAGGGGCCCGTTTGACGAGCAGTACTTC.

This clonotype was counted many times. The V and J genes are TRBV15 and TRBJ2-7; D possibly corresponds to TRBD1 (6 bases). V was clipped by 4 bases and J by 3 bases, with 10 bases between them. Germline assignment: CDR1 LNHNV and CDR2 YYDKDF (reference sequence). The CDR3 has 13 amino acids. The CDR3 coding sequence is TGTGCCACCAGCACCGGACAGTTCTACGAGCAGTACTTC. This translates into CATSTGQFYEQYF. The whole variable domain, filled in from reference TRBV15 and TRBJ2-7, reads DAMVIQNPRYQVTQFGKPVTLSCSQTLNHNVMYWYQQKSSQAPKLLFHYYDKDFNNEADTPDNFQSRRPNTSFCFLDIRSPGLGDTAMYLCATSTGQFYEQYFGPGTRLTVT.

This clonotype was detected ten times or more. The J gene is TRBJ2-7, the V gene TRBV27; TRBD2 agrees at 11 bases. The germline V gene encodes CDR1 MNHEY and CDR2 SMNVEV (reference sequence). V dropped 3 bases and J dropped 3; count of bases not matched to a gene: 7. The CDR3 spans 16 residues. In DNA form, the CDR3 reads TGTGCCAGCAGTTTCTACCTTAGCGGGGGGGGCTACGAGCAGTACTTC. Translation: CASSFYLSGGGYEQYF.

This clonotype was detected many times. This chain links TRBV27 with TRBJ2-2; D may be TRBD1 or TRBD2 (5 bases each). V dropped 5 bases and J dropped 0 bases, with 13 bases sitting between them. Germline lookup yields CDR1 MNHEY and CDR2 SMNVEV (reference sequence). The CDR3 covers 16 residues. The CDR3 DNA follows: TGTGCCAGCAGTAATCGGGACCGACCGAACACCGGGGAGCTGTTTTTT. It specifies CASSNRDRPNTGELFF.

This clonotype has at least ten counts. This chain links TRBV7-9 with TRBJ1-5, with 8 bases identical to TRBD1. The CDR3 spans 18 residues. J was trimmed by 0 bases and V by 6 bases; bases with no gene match: 13. Germline V gene data show CDR1 as SEHNR and CDR2 as FQNEAQ (reference sequence). The CDR3 DNA follows: TGTGCCAGCAGTCCCGGACAGGGACGATCATATAGCAATCAGCCCCAGCATTTT. Translated: CASSPGQGRSYSNQPQHF.

The J gene is TRBJ2-1, the V gene TRBV11-3; D is undetermined. Germline CDR1 SGHNT, CDR2 YENEEA. This CDR3 comprises 14 residues. Trimming removed 5 bases from V and 0 bases from J, with 8 bases in between. The DNA of the CDR3 is TGTGCCAGCAGCCCCACAGACTCCTACAATGAGCAGTTCTTC. Its protein is CASSPTDSYNEQFF.